These T cell receptor beta chains were read from a single sample in a study of Ad26.COV2.S vaccination and SARS-CoV-2 variants. TCRdb keeps only in-frame clones here, not all; method: immunoSEQ multiplex PCR. This table has approximately 350,000 clones, 83% appearing once. The sequences come from peripheral blood, collected in a trial of Ad26.COV2.S vaccine versus placebo. Receptors were obtained from a person aged 18-65 years who received the Ad26.COV2.S COVID-19 vaccine or a placebo. CDR3s include the opening cysteine and the closing phenylalanine or tryptophan. D genes are given only for firm matches.

>TRBJ1-2|TRBD1|TRBV18
CASSPSDRGLNYGYTF
>TRBJ2-5|TRBD2|TRBV5-1
CASSLMAAGAPQYF
>TRBJ2-2|TRBD2|TRBV9
CASSAKGRERDTGELFF
>TRBJ1-4|.|TRBV5-8
CASSSAGLGNEKLFF
>TRBJ2-3|TRBD1|TRBV3-1/TRBV3-2
CASSHRGTGARDTQYF
>TRBJ1-5|.|TRBV6-1
CASSEPLGLTQHF
>TRBJ2-2|TRBD2|TRBV19
CARPGWEGNTGELFF
>TRBJ1-6|.|TRBV24-1
CATSDFALGPTYNSPLHF
>TRBJ2-1|TRBD1|TRBV19
CASSIPGTDYNEQFF
>TRBJ1-1|.|TRBV5-6
CASSRREPEAFF
>TRBJ2-2|.|TRBV5-1
CASSLAQGLGELFF
>TRBJ2-1|.|TRBV18
CASSPQAGSYNEQFF
>TRBJ1-4|.|TRBV27
CASSYRWGGDEKLFF
>TRBJ1-4|.|TRBV25-1
CASSKKDHIDEANEKLFF
>TRBJ2-7|TRBD1|TRBV6-5
CASRETGPYEQYF
>TRBJ2-7|.|TRBV5-6
CASSYEAGEFYEQYF
>TRBJ2-5|TRBD2|TRBV6-1
CASSELPATTSGRLKTQYF
>TRBJ2-1|.|TRBV15
CATSRDKVDGREQFF
>TRBJ1-6|.|TRBV6-6
CAGGLGPLHF